Sequencing of this T cell receptor (beta chain) was carried out in a study of neurological immune-mediated disorders. The V end lost 7 bases, the J end lost 3 bases, and 10 bases lay between the germline ends. The V gene's germline CDR1 is SQVTM and CDR2 ANQGSEA. CDR3 size: 11 residues. This clonotype was detected ten times or more. Antigen: not known. Findings and limits, study-wide: Patients with HTLV-1-associated myelopathy had the highest level of TCR clonal expansion, whereas patients with multiple sclerosis had the lowest level, falling beneath the level found in healthy controls. The repertoires of 18 of 34 multiple sclerosis patients fell into one related-CDR3 cluster (a possible signature) under phylogenetic grouping. None of the CDR3 amino acid sequences found in expanded clones was shared across subjects. This suggests that the TCR-beta repertoires were private in all groups.

One entry per CDR3 protein results from TCRdb running MiXCR on the 5' RACE reads. The sample consists of tens of thousands of distinct CDR3 sequences, 3% to 4% of them appearing once. Input material: PBMCs. This chain links TRBV29-1 with TRBJ2-7; no definite D call. This TCR came from a woman aged 50 to 60 with multiple sclerosis. The CDR3 here is CSAKDGYEQYF. CDR3 sequence (DNA): TGCAGCGCGAAAGACGGCTACGAGCAGTACTTC.